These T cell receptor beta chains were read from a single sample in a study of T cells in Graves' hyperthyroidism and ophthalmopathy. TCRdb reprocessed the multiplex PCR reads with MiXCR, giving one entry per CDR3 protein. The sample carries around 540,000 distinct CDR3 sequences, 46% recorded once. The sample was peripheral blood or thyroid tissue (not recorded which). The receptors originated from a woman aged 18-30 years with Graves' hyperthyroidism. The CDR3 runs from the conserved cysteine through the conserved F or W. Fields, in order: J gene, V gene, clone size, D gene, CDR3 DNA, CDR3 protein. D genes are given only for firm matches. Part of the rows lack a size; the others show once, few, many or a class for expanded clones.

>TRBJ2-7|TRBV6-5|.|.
TGTGCCAGCAGTTTAAACGGGGGGCGCGAGCAGTACTTC
CASSLNGGREQYF
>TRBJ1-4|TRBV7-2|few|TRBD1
TGTGCCAGCAGCGGGGGACAGGGGGTTAATGAAAAACTGTTTTTT
CASSGGQGVNEKLFF
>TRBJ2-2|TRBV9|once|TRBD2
TGTGCCAGCAGCTCTGGACTAGCGGGAGTAGGAGACACCGGGGAGCTGTTTTTT
CASSSGLAGVGDTGELFF
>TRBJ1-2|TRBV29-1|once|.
TGCAGCGTTGAATTGGGGGCCAACTATGGCTACACCTTC
CSVELGANYGYTF
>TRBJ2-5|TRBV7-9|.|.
TGTGCCAGCAGCTTACGACAGCAAGAGACCCAGTACTTC
CASSLRQQETQYF
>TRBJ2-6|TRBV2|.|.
TGTGCCAGCAGTCCCCACCTAGGGGGGGCTGGGGCCAACGTCCTGACTTTC
CASSPHLGGAGANVLTF
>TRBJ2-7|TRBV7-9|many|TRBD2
TGTGCCAGCAGCCCTAAGCAGCGGGAGGGATCAACGAACGAGCAGTACTTC
CASSPKQREGSTNEQYF
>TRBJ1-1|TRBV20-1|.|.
TGCAGTGCTAGACGGGGTAGGGACACTGAAGCTTTCTTT
CSARRGRDTEAFF
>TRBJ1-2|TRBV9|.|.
TGTGCCAGCAGCCCCCGGAAGGGGAACTATGGCTACACCTTC
CASSPRKGNYGYTF
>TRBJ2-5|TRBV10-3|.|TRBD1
TGTGCCATCAGTACAAAACAGGGGGAAGAGACCCAGTACTTC
CAISTKQGEETQYF
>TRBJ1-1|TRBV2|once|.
TGTGCCGCTCCACAGCGGGTCGGCGGGGAGGCTGAAGCTTTCTTT
CAAPQRVGGEAEAFF
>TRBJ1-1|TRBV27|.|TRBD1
TGTGCCAGCAGTTTGTCGACAGGGTTGAACACTGAAGCTTTCTTT
CASSLSTGLNTEAFF
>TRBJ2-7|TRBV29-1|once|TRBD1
TGCAGCATCCTGACAGGGGCGGCCTACGAGCAGTACTTC
CSILTGAAYEQYF
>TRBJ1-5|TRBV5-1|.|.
TGCGCCAGCAGCTGGGTCTCGAGCAATCAGCCCCAGCATTTT
CASSWVSSNQPQHF
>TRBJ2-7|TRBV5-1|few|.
TGCGCCAGCAGCTTTGAGATCTCCTACGAGCAGTACTTC
CASSFEISYEQYF
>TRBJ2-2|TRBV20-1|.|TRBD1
TGCAGTGCTAGAGCGGGACAGACAAACACCGGGGAGCTGTTTTTT
CSARAGQTNTGELFF
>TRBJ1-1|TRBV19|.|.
TGTGCCAGTAGTATTCCTGCGGGTAGGGGCACTGAAGCTTTCTTT
CASSIPAGRGTEAFF
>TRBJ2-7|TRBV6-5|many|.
TGTGCCAGCAGTTACTCGACGGGGTACGAGCAGTACTTC
CASSYSTGYEQYF
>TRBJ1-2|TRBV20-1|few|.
TGCAGTGCTAGAAAAACAGTCCCCTATGGCTACACCTTC
CSARKTVPYGYTF
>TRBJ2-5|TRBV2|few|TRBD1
TGTGCCAGCAGAACCGGGACAGGGGGAAAAGAGACCCAGTACTTC
CASRTGTGGKETQYF
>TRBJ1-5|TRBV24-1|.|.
TGTGCCACCAGTGATTCCAACCTGGGGCCCCAGCATTTT
CATSDSNLGPQHF
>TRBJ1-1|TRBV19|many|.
TGTGCCAGTAGTCTCGGGGGAGGCATGAACACTGAAGCTTTCTTT
CASSLGGGMNTEAFF
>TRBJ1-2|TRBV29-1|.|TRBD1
TGCAGCCACCGACAGGGGGCTGGAGGCTACACCTTC
CSHRQGAGGYTF
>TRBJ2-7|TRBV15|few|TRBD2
TGTGCCACCAGCAGAGATCATCGGGAGGGAGTCTCCCCACGGACCTACGAGCAGTACTTC
CATSRDHREGVSPRTYEQYF
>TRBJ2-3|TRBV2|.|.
TGTGCCAGCAGTGGATACAGGGCTGCAGATACGCAGTATTTT
CASSGYRAADTQYF
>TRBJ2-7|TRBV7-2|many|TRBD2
TGTGCCAGCAGCTCGGCTAGCGGGAGTGGTGAGCAGTACTTC
CASSSASGSGEQYF
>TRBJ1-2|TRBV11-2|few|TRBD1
TGTGCCAGCAGCCCTCGGGGGACAGGGGGCGATGTGGCGGGCTACACCTTC
CASSPRGTGGDVAGYTF
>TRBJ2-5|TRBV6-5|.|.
TGTGCCAGCAGTTACTATTCTGAACGGGAGACCCAGTACTTC
CASSYYSERETQYF
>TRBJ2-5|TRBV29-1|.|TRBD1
TGCAGCGTTGAAAAGCGGGACAGGGCCCAAGAGACCCAGTACTTC
CSVEKRDRAQETQYF
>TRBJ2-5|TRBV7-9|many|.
TGTGCCAGCAGGACAACCCAAGAGACCCAGTACTTC
CASRTTQETQYF
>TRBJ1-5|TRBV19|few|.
TGTGCCAGTACTCATTTCGGGCAGCCCCAGCATTTT
CASTHFGQPQHF
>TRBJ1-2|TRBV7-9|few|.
TGTGCCAGCAGTTTACGGGGGGCCAGCTATGGCTACACCTTC
CASSLRGASYGYTF
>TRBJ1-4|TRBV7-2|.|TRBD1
TGTGCCAGCAGCGGTAGACAGGGAAATGAAAAACTGTTTTTT
CASSGRQGNEKLFF
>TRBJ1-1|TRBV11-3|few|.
TGTGCCAGCGCTCCGACGAGGCAGGACACTGAAGCTTTCTTT
CASAPTRQDTEAFF